This TCR beta chain appears in the sequencing data of a study of molecular identifiers for immune sequencing clone quantification. Findings of the study overall: Spiked Jurkat TCR RNA equivalent to one cell reportedly surfaced among some 1 million naive cells. Over 99% of effector molecules, but under 1% in naive cells, were held by clones with more than 20 RNA copies.

Sorting selected naive CD8 T cells with a CD8+CD4-CCR7+CD45RA+ phenotype. Bulk TCR libraries used previously described methods and listed TCR primers. TCRdb fed the PCR reads into MiXCR, producing one record per CDR3 protein. The sample has about half a million distinct CDR3 sequences, about a fifth seen once. About this clonotype: As yet, its antigen is unknown.

The material sequenced was naive CD8+ T cells from blood, with Jurkat cell RNA spiked in. Documented subset: FACS-sorted CD8+CD4-CCR7+CD45RA+ naive T cells. This TCR was sampled from a human donor in good health. Some libraries in this study had Jurkat cell RNA spiked in.

The CDR3 protein is CSANRPSRNEQFF. CDR3 in DNA: TGCAGTGCCAATCGCCCAAGTCGAAATGAGCAGTTCTTC. The genes are TRBV20-1 and TRBJ2-1; unclear D gene. Germline loops: CDR1 DFQATT, CDR2 SNEGSKA (reference sequence). The ends were cut back, 6 bases at V and 7 bases at J, with 16 bases in the middle. This CDR3 has 13 residues.